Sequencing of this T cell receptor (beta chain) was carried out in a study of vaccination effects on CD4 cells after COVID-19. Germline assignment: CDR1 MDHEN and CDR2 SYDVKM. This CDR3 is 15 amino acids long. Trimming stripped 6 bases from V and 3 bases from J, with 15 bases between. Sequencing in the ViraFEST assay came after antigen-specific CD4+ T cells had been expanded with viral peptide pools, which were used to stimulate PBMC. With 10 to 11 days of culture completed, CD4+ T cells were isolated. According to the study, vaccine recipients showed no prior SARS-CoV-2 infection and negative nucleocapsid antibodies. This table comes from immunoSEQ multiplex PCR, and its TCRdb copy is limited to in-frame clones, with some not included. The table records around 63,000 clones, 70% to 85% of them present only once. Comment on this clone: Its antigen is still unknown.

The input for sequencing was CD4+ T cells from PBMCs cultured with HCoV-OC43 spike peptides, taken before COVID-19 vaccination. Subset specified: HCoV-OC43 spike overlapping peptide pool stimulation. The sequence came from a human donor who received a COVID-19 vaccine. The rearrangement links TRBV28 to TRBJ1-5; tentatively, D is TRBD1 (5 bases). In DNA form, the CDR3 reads TGTGCCAGCAGAGAGGAACAGGTAAACAATCAGCCCCAGCATTTT. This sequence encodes CASREEQVNNQPQHF.